This T cell receptor (beta chain) originates from a study of T-cell memory formation after mild COVID-19. Study results and limitations: Among clones contracting day 15 to 85, CD4/CD8 was balanced, whereas later expanders leaned CD4+. For contracting clones, CD4+ ones sat mainly in CM and EM, CD8+ in EMRA.

The 5'RACE method, run with constant-segment primers, produced TCR alpha and TCR beta cDNA libraries (carrying sample barcodes and UMIs). TCRdb called the 5' RACE reads again in MiXCR, with one record for every CDR3 protein. The data show around 300,000 distinct CDR3 sequences, approximately 15% seen once. Points on this clonotype: Its target is not known.

The sequencing sample was made of PBMCs or a T cell subset sorted from them (not recorded which). The TCR sequence derives from a man younger than 35 who had mild COVID-19 (a few samples of this study predate the infection). Cell type and time point are not known.

The CDR3 DNA is TGTGCCAGCAGCTTAGCGGGACAGGGTCTACCTAACTATGGCTACACCTTC. Translation gives CASSLAGQGLPNYGYTF. V gene TRBV7-2 combines with J gene TRBJ1-2; 9 bases map to TRBD1. The V and J ends lost 0 bases and 0 bases, in that order; junction bases with no gene match: 5. This CDR3 has 17 amino acids. Germline V lookup: CDR1 SGHTA, CDR2 FQGNSA.